A selection of T cell receptor beta chains follows, all from one sample in a study of neoadjuvant nivolumab and ipilimumab in lung cancer. Produced via immunoSEQ multiplex PCR; TCRdb's table is partial and in-frame only. The sample contains roughly 34,000 clones, 92% of which appear only once. Source: peripheral blood, taken after neoadjuvant nivolumab, alone or with ipilimumab, at or shortly before surgery. The receptors shown here come from an adult with non-small cell lung cancer. CDR3s include the opening cysteine and the closing phenylalanine or tryptophan. Fields, in order: J gene, clone size, D gene, V gene, CDR3 protein, CDR3 DNA. D genes are given only for firm matches. Not every row has a clone size; where given, it reads once, few, many or a size class.

TRBJ1-1 | once | - | TRBV28 | CASSSRLRMNTEAFF | TGTGCCAGCAGTTCCCGGCTACGTATGAACACTGAAGCTTTCTTT
TRBJ2-4 | once | TRBD1 | TRBV25-1 | CASSTGDRNGKYF | TGTGCCAGCAGTACAGGGGACCGAAATGGAAAGTACTTC
TRBJ2-3 | - | TRBD2 | TRBV5-1 | CASSLVASGSDTQYF | TGCGCCAGCAGCTTGGTGGCTAGCGGGTCAGATACGCAGTATTTT
TRBJ1-4 | - | - | TRBV11-2 | CASSLGLTNEKLFF | TGTGCCAGCAGCCTCGGGCTAACTAATGAAAAACTGTTTTTT
TRBJ1-5 | - | - | TRBV4-2 | CASSQAVTTHSNQPQHF | TGTGCCAGCAGCCAAGCGGTTACAACGCATAGCAATCAGCCCCAGCATTTT
TRBJ1-3 | - | - | TRBV18 | CASSAATSLMGNTIYF | TGTGCCAGCTCTGCCGCCACGTCGCTTATGGGAAACACCATATATTTT
TRBJ1-2 | - | - | TRBV6-1 | CASSDPTDHRYTF | TGTGCCAGCAGTGATCCCACTGACCACCGCTACACCTTC
TRBJ2-1 | - | TRBD2 | TRBV5-1 | CASSLDGAGGHVEQFF | TGCGCCAGCAGCTTGGATGGAGCGGGAGGGCATGTTGAGCAGTTCTTC
TRBJ2-3 | - | TRBD2 | TRBV6-1 | CASSERSGGPTDTQYF | TGTGCCAGCAGTGAGCGGTCGGGAGGGCCGACAGATACGCAGTATTTT
TRBJ1-4 | - | - | TRBV5-1 | CASSLDGGVNEKLFF | TGCGCCAGCAGCTTGGACGGGGGAGTTAATGAAAAACTGTTTTTT